The T cell receptor beta chain under discussion was sequenced for a study of T cells after yellow fever vaccination. Germline CDR1 SGHKS, CDR2 YYEKEE (reference sequence). The CDR3 extends over 16 amino acids. V lost 1 base, J lost 5 bases, and 9 bases stayed unmatched. This clonotype was picked up many times. By 5'RACE template switching, TCR cDNA was produced, with a universal primer site and UMIs added in the process. TCRdb analysed the 5' RACE reads with MiXCR anew, one entry per CDR3 protein. The profile shows 300,000 to 400,000 distinct CDR3 sequences, roughly an eighth of them singletons. The rearrangement links TRBV5-5 to TRBJ1-2; 9 bases fit TRBD1. This receptor was obtained from a young man who received the YFV17D yellow fever vaccine. The source material was CD4+ T cells sorted from PBMCs, sampled 15 days after the yellow fever booster vaccination. The CDR3 loop is CASSLRTGVGIYGYTF. The DNA of the CDR3 is TGTGCCAGCAGCTTGAGGACAGGGGTTGGAATTTATGGCTACACCTTC.